The 22 T cell receptor beta chains in this list originate from one sample, sequenced in a study of shared clonotypes between healthy human individuals. Some clones are missing from TCRdb's copy, which holds only in-frame ones; the method was immunoSEQ multiplex PCR. The data hold roughly 1,500,000 clones, with approximately 98.5% observed a single time. Material: naive CD4+ T cells sorted from blood. Subset described: CD45RA+ positively selected. Receptors were obtained from a man aged 30 to 45 in good health.

This rearrangement joins TRBV7-2 to TRBJ2-7; 7 bases agree with TRBD1. The CDR3 length is 15 residues. Unmatched junction bases numbered 4, after V lost 0 bases and J lost 2 bases. From germline, CDR1 is SGHTA and CDR2 FQGNSA. The CDR3 here is CASSLALGGAYEQYF. The CDR3 DNA sequence: TGTGCCAGCAGCTTAGCTTTAGGGGGCGCCTACGAGCAGTACTTC.

This chain's CDR3 is CSSSDSYYNEQFF. Written as DNA, the CDR3 is TGCAGCTCTTCGGACTCCTACTACAATGAGCAGTTCTTC. The chain joins TRBV29-1 to TRBJ2-1; D might be TRBD2 (5 bases). V dropped 8 bases and J dropped 3 bases, with 14 bases sitting between them. Germline V CDR1 and CDR2: SQVTM, ANQGSEA. This CDR3 region has 13 residues.

The rearrangement links TRBV27 to TRBJ2-3, with D maybe TRBD2 (7 bases). This CDR3 region has 15 residues. V was trimmed by 3 bases and J by 6 bases, leaving 16 bases between them. CDR1 and CDR2 (germline): MNHEY, SMNVEV (reference sequence). The CDR3 region is CASSFVARGQDTQYF. The CDR3 DNA follows: TGTGCCAGCAGTTTCGTCGCGCGGGGGCAGGATACGCAGTATTTT.

The CDR3 DNA reads TGTGCCAGCAGCCCCTCGCCCCGGGTTTCCGAGCAGTACTTC. It encodes CASSPSPRVSEQYF. V is TRBV9 and J is TRBJ2-7; D gene unclear. There are 14 residues in the CDR3. V was cut by 4 bases and J by 6 bases, with 17 bases left in between. Looked up from germline, CDR1 is SGDLS and CDR2 is YYNGEE.

V and J are TRBV2 and TRBJ1-5; D is unresolved. V lost 6 bases and J 9 bases, leaving 21 bases between the germline ends. The CDR3 has 15 amino acids. Germline lookup yields CDR1 SNHLY and CDR2 FYNNEI. The CDR3 region is CASRETGRTELPQHF. In DNA, the CDR3 is TGTGCCAGCAGAGAGACCGGACGGACTGAATTGCCCCAGCATTTT.

The chain recombines TRBV14 with TRBJ2-7; unclear D gene. Deletions cut 4 bases from V and 3 bases from J, with 7 bases between. Germline V gene lookup returns CDR1 SGHDN and CDR2 FVKESK. The CDR3 length is 12 residues. In DNA, the CDR3 is TGTGCCAGCAGCCGAGATCACTACGAGCAGTACTTC. This gives the protein CASSRDHYEQYF.

This rearrangement joins TRBV18 to TRBJ2-1; TRBD2 agrees at 12 bases. CDR1 is KGHSH and CDR2 is LQKENI in the germline V gene. Losses at the gene ends were 6 bases for V and 8 bases for J; bases not matched to a gene: 17. The CDR3 is made up of 18 amino acids. The CDR3 is CASSFSSRPTSGSDEQFF. As DNA, the CDR3 is TGTGCCAGCTCGTTCAGTAGCCGACCGACTAGCGGGAGCGATGAGCAGTTCTTC.

This sequence joins TRBV19 and TRBJ2-2; D call uncertain. V lost 6 bases and J lost 7, with 12 bases in between. CDR1 is LNHDA and CDR2 is SQIVND in the germline V gene (reference sequence). CDR3 length equals 13 residues. The CDR3: CASSIGWNGELFF. CDR3 nucleotides: TGTGCCAGTAGCATCGGTTGGAACGGGGAGCTGTTTTTT.

V usage is TRBV5-4 and J usage is TRBJ2-5; D might be TRBD2 (5 bases). The germline V and J ends were trimmed by 2 bases and 2 bases, with 16 bases remaining between them. This CDR3 region has 16 residues. Germline lookup yields CDR1 SGHNT and CDR2 YYREEE (reference sequence). The CDR3 region is CASSFRSGIRQETQYF. Written as DNA, the CDR3 is TGTGCCAGCAGCTTTCGTTCGGGGATTCGGCAAGAGACCCAGTACTTC.

The chain carries TRBV7-8 and TRBJ2-5; no reliable D call. In germline, CDR1 is SGHVS, CDR2 FQNEAQ. The CDR3 totals 13 residues. Trimming removed 6 bases from V and 0 bases from J, with 8 bases in between. The CDR3 nucleotides read TGTGCCAGCAGTTCCCCTAACCAAGAGACCCAGTACTTC. Translation gives CASSSPNQETQYF. Based on the CDR3 plus reference TRBV7-8 and TRBJ2-5, the full variable domain is GAGVSQSPRYKVAKRGQDVALRCDPISGHVSLFWYQQALGQGPEFLTYFQNEAQLDKSGLPSDRFFAERPEGSVSTLKIQRTQQEDSAVYLCASSSPNQETQYFGPGTRLLVL.

The chain combines TRBV5-1 with TRBJ1-2; 8 nucleotides match TRBD1. The junction had 6 bases not matched to a gene; V was cut back by 6 bases and J by 8 bases. The CDR3 loop spans 12 amino acids. In germline, CDR1 is SGHRS, CDR2 YFSETQ. As DNA, the CDR3 is TGCGCCAGCAAAGACAGGGGTGTAGGCTACACCTTC. Its translation: CASKDRGVGYTF.

The chain is built from TRBV27 and TRBJ2-7, with D tentatively TRBD1 (5 bases). Trimming took off 7 bases at V and 3 bases at J, with 10 bases between the two ends. Germline values: CDR1 MNHEY, CDR2 SMNVEV (reference sequence). The CDR3 has 12 amino acids. This CDR3 is CASKTGNYEQYF. The CDR3 region has the DNA TGTGCCAGCAAAACAGGTAACTACGAGCAGTACTTC.

CDR3 nucleotides: TGTGCCAGTAGTCCCCGGGACAGGGGAATTAACACTGAAGCTTTCTTT. It is translated as CASSPRDRGINTEAFF. The rearrangement uses TRBV19 and TRBJ1-1, with 10 bases aligning to TRBD1. The CDR3 covers 16 residues. Germline CDR1 is LNHDA and CDR2 is SQIVND (reference sequence). Losses at the gene ends were 5 bases for V and 2 bases for J; bases not matched to a gene: 8.

The chain recombines TRBV27 with TRBJ2-2; 9 bases are a match to TRBD2. CDR3 length: 15 amino acids. J gave up 4 bases and V 2 bases, and 2 bases lay outside the gene matches. The germline CDR1 and CDR2 sequences are MNHEY and SMNVEV (reference sequence). CDR3 DNA sequence: TGTGCCAGCAGTTTAAGGACTAGCGTCACCGGGGAGCTGTTTTTT. This codes for CASSLRTSVTGELFF.

The V gene is TRBV30, the J gene TRBJ1-1; the D is unclear. Germline V CDR1 and CDR2: GTSNPN, SVGIG (reference sequence). The CDR3 is 13 amino acids. V lost 2 bases and J lost 10, with 17 bases in between. The CDR3 region has the DNA TGTGCCTGGAGTCTGCAAAAGGCTACGGGAGCTTTCTTT. This translates into CAWSLQKATGAFF. The full variable domain, its missing parts supplied by reference TRBV30 and TRBJ1-1, is SQTIHQWPATLVQPVGSPLSLECTVEGTSNPNLYWYRQAAGRGLQLLFYSVGIGQISSEVPQNLSASRPQDRQFILSSKKLLLSDSGFYLCAWSLQKATGAFFGQGTRLTVV.

With regard to this clone: Within the sample, other DNA sequences also encode this same CDR3. The chain joins TRBV28 to TRBJ2-7; no firm D call. The length of the CDR3 is 14 residues. Trimming cost V 6 bases and J 2 bases, with 14 bases left between them. Germline V gene lookup returns CDR1 MDHEN and CDR2 SYDVKM. CDR3 amino acids: CASSFRRPPYEQYF. CDR3 in DNA: TGTGCCAGCAGCTTTCGGCGGCCCCCCTACGAGCAGTACTTC.

This chain links TRBV6-6 with TRBJ2-7; 7 bases are shared with TRBD1. CDR1 and CDR2 (germline): MNHNY, SVGAGI (reference sequence). This CDR3 has 15 amino acids. Germline trimming cut 6 bases from V and 2 bases from J; bases unmatched to any gene: 10. CDR3 DNA sequence: TGTGCCAGCAGACGTACAAGGGACAGCCCCTACGAGCAGTACTTC. It translates to CASRRTRDSPYEQYF.

The rearrangement joins TRBV18 to TRBJ1-2, with TRBD1 matching over 8 bases. V was pared by 3 bases and J by 2 bases, with 8 bases of the junction left unmatched. Germline assignment: CDR1 KGHSH and CDR2 LQKENI. The CDR3 totals 16 residues. CDR3: CASSPFRTGSNYGYTF. The CDR3 region has the DNA TGTGCCAGCTCACCCTTCCGGACAGGGAGCAACTATGGCTACACCTTC.

The chain combines TRBV5-5 with TRBJ2-2; no clear D gene. Germline lookup yields CDR1 SGHKS and CDR2 YYEKEE (reference sequence). V was pared by 4 bases and J by 4 bases, with 11 bases between. The CDR3 length is 14 residues. This CDR3 is CASSLRHGTGELFF. For the CDR3, the DNA is TGTGCCAGCAGCCTCAGACATGGCACCGGGGAGCTGTTTTTT.

This sequence joins TRBV2 and TRBJ2-2; D unclear. The CDR3 has 15 amino acids. Germline CDR1 reads SNHLY; CDR2 reads FYNNEI. V was trimmed by 2 bases and J by 2 bases, leaving 9 bases between them. In DNA, the CDR3 is TGTGCCAGCAGTGAAAGAGTCTTTAACACCGGGGAGCTGTTTTTT. Translation: CASSERVFNTGELFF.

The V call is TRBV9, the J call TRBJ2-3, with TRBD2 matching 9 bases. The CDR3 extends over 16 amino acids. Germline-derived CDR1 and CDR2 are SGDLS and YYNGEE. V shed 1 base, J shed 8 bases, and the junction held 11 bases outside the gene matches. CDR3 sequence reads: CASSVNMASGIGTQYF. CDR3 sequence (DNA): TGTGCCAGCAGCGTAAATATGGCTAGCGGGATTGGTACGCAGTATTTT.

The gene calls are TRBV27 and TRBJ2-1; weak D call: TRBD1 (6 bases). V lost 6 bases to trimming and J lost 12 bases, with 15 bases between them. CDR3 length: 12 residues. Germline loops: CDR1 MNHEY, CDR2 SMNVEV (reference sequence). The CDR3 DNA follows: TGTGCCAGCAGAGATTACAGGGAACGGCAGTTCTTC. Translated, it gives CASRDYRERQFF.